The 13 T cell receptor beta chains below all came from one sample that was sequenced in a study of T cell repertoires in aging, cancer and after chemotherapy. Rearranged V-D-J TRB sequences were amplified with a mixed TRB-A/B primer pool. TCRdb re-analysed the multiplex PCR reads in MiXCR, keeping a single row per CDR3 protein. The table lists approximately 4,900 distinct CDR3 sequences, roughly 25% of them singletons. TCR beta rearrangements were amplified from peripheral blood genomic DNA. Sequencing used blood. The receptors were sampled from a human donor in good health.

This clonotype occurred once. A much larger clone lies one base from this, so it may be a read error. CDR3 in amino acids: CASSSPLVGEQYF. The CDR3 DNA reads as TGTGCCAGCAGTTCCCCCCTGGTAGGGGAGCAGTACTTC. J is TRBJ2-1 and V is TRBV6-1; no reliable D call. The end of the DNA aligns better with TRBJ2-7, so the J call may be wrong. The CDR3 has 13 amino acids. The germline CDR1 and CDR2 sequences are MNHNS and SASEGT.

This clonotype is medium-sized by share. The chain links TRBV5-5 to TRBJ2-1; the D gene is possibly TRBD2 (5 bases). The CDR3 runs 17 residues. Trimming left V 4 bases short and J 0 bases short, with 17 bases between. Germline values: CDR1 SGHKS, CDR2 YYEKEE (reference sequence). Here the CDR3 reads CASSEDLAFFSYNEQFF. Written as DNA, the CDR3 is TGTGCCAGCAGCGAGGACCTAGCATTCTTCTCCTACAATGAGCAGTTCTTC. Using reference TRBV5-5 and TRBJ2-1 for the parts outside the CDR3, the full variable domain is DAGVTQSPTHLIKTRGQQVTLRCSPISGHKSVSWYQQVLGQGPQFIFQYYEKEERGRGNFPDRFSARQFPNYSSELNVNALLLGDSALYLCASSEDLAFFSYNEQFFGPGTRLTVL.

The CDR3 DNA sequence: TGTGCCAGCAGCTTAGGGGGGACCTACAATGAGCAGTTCTTC. It translates to CASSLGGTYNEQFF. The V gene is TRBV11-2, the J gene TRBJ2-1; either TRBD1 or TRBD2 may fit D (5 bases each). Trimming removed 1 base from V and 2 bases from J, with 6 bases in between. Germline V gene data show CDR1 as SGHAT and CDR2 as FQNNGV. The CDR3 extends over 14 amino acids.

The chain joins TRBV13 to TRBJ2-1; TRBD2 matches at 12 bases. Germline trimming cut 0 bases from V and 8 bases from J; bases unmatched to any gene: 2. The CDR3 consists of 15 residues. In germline, CDR1 is PRHDT, CDR2 FYEKMQ (reference sequence). CDR3 sequence (DNA): TGTGCCAGCAGCTTAGGGACTAGCGGGAGTCATGAGCAGTTCTTC. This sequence encodes CASSLGTSGSHEQFF.

The chain combines TRBV7-9 with TRBJ1-2; D uncertain. The V and J ends lost 2 bases and 4 bases respectively, with 14 bases between them. The germline CDR1 and CDR2 sequences are SEHNR and FQNEAQ (reference sequence). The CDR3 spans 15 residues. CDR3 loop: CASSLSTGISYGYTF. Here the CDR3 DNA reads TGTGCCAGCAGCTTATCGACGGGTATTTCCTATGGCTACACCTTC.

About this clonotype: One base away lies a much larger clone, so this may be a sequencing read error. This chain joins TRBV27 and TRBJ2-1, with 14 bases lining up with TRBD2. The junction had 7 bases not matched to a gene; V was cut back by 5 bases and J by 10 bases. Germline-derived CDR1 and CDR2 are MNHEY and SMNVEV (reference sequence). The CDR3 covers 15 residues. The CDR3 sequence is CASSPGTSGSREQFF. The CDR3 nucleotides read TGTGCCAGCAGTCCCGGGACTAGCGGGAGTAGGGAGCAGTTCTTC.

The gene calls are TRBV20-1 and TRBJ2-2; D is possibly TRBD1 or TRBD2 (6 bases each). Germline values: CDR1 DFQATT, CDR2 SNEGSKA (reference sequence). There are 16 residues in the CDR3. The V end was cut by 3 bases, the J end by 7 bases, with 21 bases between. Written as DNA, the CDR3 is TGCAGTGCTAGGGATACCCTCGGAGGGGGGCGCGGGGAGCTGTTTTTT. Translation gives CSARDTLGGGRGELFF.

This clonotype was seen more than once but under ten times. The J gene is TRBJ2-2, the V gene TRBV7-9, with D hard to call. The germline V gene encodes CDR1 SEHNR and CDR2 FQNEAQ (reference sequence). This CDR3 comprises 15 residues. Trimming took off 1 base at V and 2 bases at J, with 8 bases between the two ends. DNA of the CDR3: TGTGCCAGCAGCTTAGTAAGTGGTAACACCGGGGAGCTGTTTTTT. Encoded protein: CASSLVSGNTGELFF.

This clonotype was seen a single time. A much larger clonotype is one base distant, so this may be a read error. This rearrangement joins TRBV6-2 or TRBV6-3 to TRBJ2-2; 9 bases fit TRBD1. The germline V gene encodes CDR1 MNHEY and CDR2 SVGEGT. The CDR3 covers 15 residues. CDR3 sequence: CVSRQGQGGTGELFF. CDR3 in DNA: TGTGTCAGCAGACAGGGACAGGGTGGGACCGGGGAGCTGTTTTTT.

The chain links TRBV18 to TRBJ1-5; 8 bases agree with TRBD1. The CDR3 contains 15 residues. CDR1 KGHSH and CDR2 LQKENI come from the germline V gene. Losses at the gene ends were 2 bases for V and 7 bases for J; bases not matched to a gene: 7. CDR3 protein: CASSPFRGPEQPQHF. The CDR3 DNA follows: TGTGCCAGCTCACCATTCAGGGGGCCAGAGCAGCCCCAGCATTTT.

This clonotype came up a few times. The chain recombines TRBV7-2 with TRBJ2-6; 12 bases match TRBD1. CDR3 length equals 20 residues. Germline trimming cut 5 bases from V and 0 bases from J; bases unmatched to any gene: 11. Germline V gives CDR1 SGHTA, CDR2 FQGNSA. CDR3 coding DNA: TGTGCCAGCAGCCCCCGTTATGGGACAGGGGGCCCCTCTGGGGCCAACGTCCTGACTTTC. Its translation: CASSPRYGTGGPSGANVLTF. The whole variable domain, remainder taken from reference TRBV7-2 and TRBJ2-6, is GAGVSQSPSNKVTEKGKDVELRCDPISGHTALYWYRQSLGQGLEFLIYFQGNSAPDKSGLPSDRFSAERTGGSVSTLTIQRTQQEDSAVYLCASSPRYGTGGPSGANVLTFGAGSRLTVL.

This clonotype showed up just once. V gene TRBV25-1 combines with J gene TRBJ2-5; D unresolved. Germline CDR1 reads MGHDK; CDR2 reads SYGVNS. This CDR3 is 11 amino acids long. Trimming removed 4 bases at V and 3 bases at J, with 3 bases between. The CDR3 DNA reads as TGTGCCAGCAGTGGCGAAGAGACCCAGTACTTC. The encoded protein is CASSGEETQYF.

In its sample, this clonotype was seen once. This chain's CDR3 is CSASQGAPNEKLFF. Written as DNA, the CDR3 is TGCAGTGCTAGCCAGGGGGCGCCTAATGAAAAACTGTTTTTT. The chain couples TRBV20-1 to TRBJ1-4; 8 bases are shared with TRBD1. Per the germline V gene, CDR1 is DFQATT and CDR2 is SNEGSKA (reference sequence). This CDR3 comprises 14 residues. The V and J ends lost 3 bases and 3 bases, in that order; junction bases with no gene match: 3.